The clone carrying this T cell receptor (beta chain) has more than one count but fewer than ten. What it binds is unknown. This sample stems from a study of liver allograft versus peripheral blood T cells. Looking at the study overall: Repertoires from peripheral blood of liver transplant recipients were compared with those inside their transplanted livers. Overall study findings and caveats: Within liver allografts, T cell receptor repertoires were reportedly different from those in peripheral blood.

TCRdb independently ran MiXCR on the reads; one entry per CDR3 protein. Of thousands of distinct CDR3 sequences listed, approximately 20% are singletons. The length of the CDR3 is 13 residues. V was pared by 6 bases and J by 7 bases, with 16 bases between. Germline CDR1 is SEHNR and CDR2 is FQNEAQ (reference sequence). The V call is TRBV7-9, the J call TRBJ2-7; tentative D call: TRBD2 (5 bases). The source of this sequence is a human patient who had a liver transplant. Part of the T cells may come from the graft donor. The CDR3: CASSYYSGDEQYF. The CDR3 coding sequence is TGTGCCAGCAGTTATTACAGCGGAGATGAGCAGTACTTC.